This is a list of T cell receptor beta chains from one sample in a study of T cell repertoires in cytomegalovirus infection. Antigen specificity for these receptors is unknown. TCRdb re-called the reads through MiXCR, storing one row per CDR3 protein. Of about half a million distinct CDR3 sequences listed, 30% to 40% are singletons. Here the sequenced sample was cultured PBMCs, taken from culture after CMV antigen stimulation. These receptors were taken from a human donor in good health (CMV status not recorded). Some clones in this sample may be carry-over from other donors' samples. The CDR3 runs from the conserved cysteine through the conserved F or W.

TRBV27 CASSLLPNSYNEQFF
TRBV20-1 CSATRQGGPYEQYF
TRBV7-8 CASSFSGSYNEQFF
TRBV7-9 CASSLGQGRGEAFF
TRBV7-2 CASSPKSGHGETQYF
TRBV19 CASRRRDYPYNEQFF
TRBV27 CASSWRGNTGELFF
TRBV24-1 CATSAWDTYQETQYF
TRBV6-5 CASSYGLAGDGTQYF
TRBV20-1 CSDSGRAPDTQYF